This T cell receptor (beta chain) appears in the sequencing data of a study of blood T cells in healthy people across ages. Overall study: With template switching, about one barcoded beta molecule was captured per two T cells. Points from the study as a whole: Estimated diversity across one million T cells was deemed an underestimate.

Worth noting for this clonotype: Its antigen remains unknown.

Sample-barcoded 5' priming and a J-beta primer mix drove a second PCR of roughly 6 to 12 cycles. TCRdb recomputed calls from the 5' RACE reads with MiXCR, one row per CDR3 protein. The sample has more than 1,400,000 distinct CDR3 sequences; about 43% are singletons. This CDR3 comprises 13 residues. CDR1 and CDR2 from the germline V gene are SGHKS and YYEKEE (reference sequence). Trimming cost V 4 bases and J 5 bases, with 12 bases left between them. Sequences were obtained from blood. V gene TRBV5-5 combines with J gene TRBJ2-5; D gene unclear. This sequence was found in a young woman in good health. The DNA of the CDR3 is TGTGCCAGCAGCGTAGGGTTGTTGGAGACCCAGTACTTC. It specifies CASSVGLLETQYF. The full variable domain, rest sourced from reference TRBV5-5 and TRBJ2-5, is DAGVTQSPTHLIKTRGQQVTLRCSPISGHKSVSWYQQVLGQGPQFIFQYYEKEERGRGNFPDRFSARQFPNYSSELNVNALLLGDSALYLCASSVGLLETQYFGPGTRLLVL.